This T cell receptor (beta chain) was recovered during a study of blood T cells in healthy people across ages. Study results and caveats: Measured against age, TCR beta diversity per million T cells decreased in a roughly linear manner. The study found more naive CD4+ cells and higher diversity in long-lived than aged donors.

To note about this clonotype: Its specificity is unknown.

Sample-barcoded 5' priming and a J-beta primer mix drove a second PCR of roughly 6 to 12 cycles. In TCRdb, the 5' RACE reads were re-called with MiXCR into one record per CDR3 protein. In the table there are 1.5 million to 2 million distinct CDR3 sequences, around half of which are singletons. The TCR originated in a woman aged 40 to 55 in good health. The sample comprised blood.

CDR3 DNA sequence: TGTGCCAGCAGCCAGAACGCCGGGACTAGGGTCTTTCCCGAGCAGTACTTC. It specifies CASSQNAGTRVFPEQYF. This chain links TRBV4-2 with TRBJ2-5; 8 bases map to TRBD2. The J call is in doubt because the DNA end fits TRBJ2-7 better. CDR1 LGHNA and CDR2 YNFKEQ come from the germline V gene. CDR3 length: 17 amino acids.